This TCR beta chain was captured in a study of cytomegalovirus exposure and HLA in healthy donors. The wider study: Among the approximately 400 donors who were genotyped, about 79% fell in the genetic ancestry cluster that is associated with self-reported Caucasian donors.

V was pared by 5 bases and J by 0 bases, with 6 bases of the junction left unmatched. This CDR3 contains 15 residues. CDR1 SGHRS and CDR2 YFSETQ come from the germline V gene. The PCR contained 60 Vbeta and 13 Jbeta primers. This table comes from immunoSEQ multiplex PCR, and its TCRdb copy is limited to in-frame clones, with some not included. The sample includes more than 90,000 clones, nearly 70% seen only once; the top ten take 2.7%. There were likely unrecorded immune exposures, though donors were nominally healthy when sampled. The sample comprised PBMCs. This sequence originates from a man in his fifties in good health and CMV-seronegative. V is TRBV5-1 and J is TRBJ2-3; 7 bases are shared with TRBD1. CDR3 sequence reads: CASRVTGLSTDTQYF. In DNA, the CDR3 is TGCGCCAGCAGAGTGACAGGGTTAAGCACAGATACGCAGTATTTT.